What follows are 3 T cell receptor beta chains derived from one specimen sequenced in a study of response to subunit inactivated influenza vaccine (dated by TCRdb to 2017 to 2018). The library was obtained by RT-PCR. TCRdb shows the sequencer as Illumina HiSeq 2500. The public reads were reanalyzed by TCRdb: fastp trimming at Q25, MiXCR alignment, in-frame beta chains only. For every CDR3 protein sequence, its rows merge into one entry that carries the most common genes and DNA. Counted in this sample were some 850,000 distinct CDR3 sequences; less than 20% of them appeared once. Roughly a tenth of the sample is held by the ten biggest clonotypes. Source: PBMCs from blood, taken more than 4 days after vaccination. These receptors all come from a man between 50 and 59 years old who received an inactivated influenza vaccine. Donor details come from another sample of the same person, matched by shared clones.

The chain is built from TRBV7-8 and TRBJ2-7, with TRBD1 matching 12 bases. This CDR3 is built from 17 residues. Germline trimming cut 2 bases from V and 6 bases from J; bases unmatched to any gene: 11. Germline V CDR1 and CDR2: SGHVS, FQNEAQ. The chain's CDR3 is CASSLTTGTGGRGEQYF. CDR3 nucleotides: TGTGCCAGCAGCTTAACCACCGGGACAGGGGGCAGAGGCGAGCAGTACTTC.

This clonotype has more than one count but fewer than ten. The CDR3 loop is CSVEDRGQGLFGAFF. For the CDR3, the DNA is TGCAGCGTTGAAGATCGAGGACAGGGGTTGTTTGGGGCTTTCTTT. V usage is TRBV29-1 and J usage is TRBJ1-1, with 9 bases matching TRBD1. The CDR3 covers 15 residues. Germline V lookup: CDR1 SQVTM, CDR2 ANQGSEA. Trimming took 0 bases from V and 11 from J; bases not matched to a gene: 13.

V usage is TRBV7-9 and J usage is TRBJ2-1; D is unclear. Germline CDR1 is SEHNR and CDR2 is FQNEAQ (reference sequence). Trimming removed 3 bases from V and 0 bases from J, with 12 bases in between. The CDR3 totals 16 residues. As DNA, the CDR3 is TGTGCCAGCAGCTTTTCTTTACGGGTCTCCTACAATGAGCAGTTCTTC. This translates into CASSFSLRVSYNEQFF.